The sequence of this T cell receptor beta chain was determined in a study of blood T cells in healthy people across ages. Ranging in age from roughly 6 to 90, the donors were healthy Caucasian individuals from Russia. CDR3 size: 14 residues. CDR1 is MGHRA and CDR2 is YSYEKL in the germline V gene. Trimming took off 6 bases at V and 5 bases at J, with 14 bases between the two ends. Study-level points and caveats: Naive T cell percentage showed a strong correlation with the diversity of TCR beta.

On this clonotype: What it recognizes is unknown.

Then a second PCR, running about 7 to 11 cycles, was carried out with a sample-barcoded 5' primer and a J-beta primer mix. TCRdb processed the 5' RACE reads anew with MiXCR; each CDR3 protein has one entry. The data show about 810,000 distinct CDR3 sequences, under 40% seen once. V and J are TRBV4-1 and TRBJ2-1, with D perhaps assigned TRBD1 or TRBD2 (5 bases each). This sequence originates from a man aged 18 to 29 in good health. Sequences were obtained from blood. Here the CDR3 reads CASSSILGDNEQFF. The CDR3 DNA is TGCGCCAGCAGTTCAATATTGGGGGACAATGAGCAGTTCTTC.